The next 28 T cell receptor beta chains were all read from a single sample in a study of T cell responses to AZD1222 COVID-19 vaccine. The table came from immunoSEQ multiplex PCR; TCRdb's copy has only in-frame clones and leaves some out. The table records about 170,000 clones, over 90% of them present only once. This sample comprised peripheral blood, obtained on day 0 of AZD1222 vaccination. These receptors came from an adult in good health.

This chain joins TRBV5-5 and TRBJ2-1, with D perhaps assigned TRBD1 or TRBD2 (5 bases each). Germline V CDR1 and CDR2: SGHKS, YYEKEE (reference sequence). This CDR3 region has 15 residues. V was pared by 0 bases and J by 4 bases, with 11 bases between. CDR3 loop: CASSLVLGRYNEQFF. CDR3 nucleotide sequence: TGTGCCAGCAGCTTGGTGTTGGGACGGTACAATGAGCAGTTCTTC.

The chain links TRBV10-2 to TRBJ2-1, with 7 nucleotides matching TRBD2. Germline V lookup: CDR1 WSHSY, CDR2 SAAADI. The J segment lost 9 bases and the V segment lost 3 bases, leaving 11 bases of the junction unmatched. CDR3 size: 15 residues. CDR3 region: CASSDREVVWGEQFF. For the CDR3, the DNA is TGCGCCAGCAGTGATCGGGAGGTTGTCTGGGGTGAGCAGTTCTTC.

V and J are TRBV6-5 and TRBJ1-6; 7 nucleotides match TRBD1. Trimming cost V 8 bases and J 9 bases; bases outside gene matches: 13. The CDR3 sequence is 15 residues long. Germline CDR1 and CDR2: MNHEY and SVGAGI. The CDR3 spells CASVQSGTDVSPLHF. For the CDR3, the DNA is TGTGCCAGCGTACAATCCGGGACAGACGTTTCACCCCTCCACTTT.

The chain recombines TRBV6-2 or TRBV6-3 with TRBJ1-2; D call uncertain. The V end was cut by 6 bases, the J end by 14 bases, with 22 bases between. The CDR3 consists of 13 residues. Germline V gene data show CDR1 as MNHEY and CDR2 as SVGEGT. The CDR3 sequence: CASSPWSGSEPTF. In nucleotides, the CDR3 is TGTGCCAGCAGCCCGTGGAGCGGCAGTGAACCAACCTTC.

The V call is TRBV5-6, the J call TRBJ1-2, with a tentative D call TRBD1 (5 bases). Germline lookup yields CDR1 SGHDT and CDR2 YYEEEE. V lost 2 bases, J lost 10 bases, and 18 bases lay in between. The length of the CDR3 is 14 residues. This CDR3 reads CASSFSGIESDYTF. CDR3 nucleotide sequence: TGTGCCAGCAGCTTTTCAGGGATCGAGAGCGACTACACCTTC.

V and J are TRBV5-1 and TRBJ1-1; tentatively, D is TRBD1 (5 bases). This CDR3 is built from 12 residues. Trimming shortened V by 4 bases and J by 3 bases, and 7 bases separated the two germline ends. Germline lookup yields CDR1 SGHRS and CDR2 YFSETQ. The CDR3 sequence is CASSIQDTEAFF. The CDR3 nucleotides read TGCGCCAGCAGCATACAGGACACTGAAGCTTTCTTT.

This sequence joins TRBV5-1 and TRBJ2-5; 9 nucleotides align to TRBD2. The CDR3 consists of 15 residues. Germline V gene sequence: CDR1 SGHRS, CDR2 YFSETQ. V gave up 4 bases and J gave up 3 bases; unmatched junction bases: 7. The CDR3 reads CASSLAASGEETQYF. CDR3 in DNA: TGCGCCAGCAGCCTGGCGGCTAGCGGGGAAGAGACCCAGTACTTC.

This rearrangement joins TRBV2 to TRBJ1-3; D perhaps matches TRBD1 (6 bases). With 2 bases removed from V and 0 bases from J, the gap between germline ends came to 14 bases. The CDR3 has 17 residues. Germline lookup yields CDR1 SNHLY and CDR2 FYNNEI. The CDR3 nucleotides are TGTGCCAGCAGTGAAACAGGGACGGGATTCTCTGGAAACACCATATATTTT. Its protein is CASSETGTGFSGNTIYF.

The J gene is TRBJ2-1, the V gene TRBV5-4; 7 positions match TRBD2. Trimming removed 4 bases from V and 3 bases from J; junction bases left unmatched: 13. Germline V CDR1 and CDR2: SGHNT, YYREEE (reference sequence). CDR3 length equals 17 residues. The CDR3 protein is CASSPDRSGDFYNEQFF. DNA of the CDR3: TGTGCCAGCAGCCCTGATAGGAGCGGGGATTTCTACAATGAGCAGTTCTTC. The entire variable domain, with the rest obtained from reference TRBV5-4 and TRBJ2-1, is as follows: ETGVTQSPTHLIKTRGQQVTLRCSSQSGHNTVSWYQQALGQGPQFIFQYYREEENGRGNFPPRFSGLQFPNYSSELNVNALELDDSALYLCASSPDRSGDFYNEQFFGPGTRLTVL.

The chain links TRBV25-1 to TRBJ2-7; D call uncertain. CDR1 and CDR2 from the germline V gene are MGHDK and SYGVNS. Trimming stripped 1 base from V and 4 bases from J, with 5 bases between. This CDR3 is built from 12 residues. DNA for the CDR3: TGTGCCAGCAGTGAATCTCATTACGAGCAGTACTTC. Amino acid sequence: CASSESHYEQYF.

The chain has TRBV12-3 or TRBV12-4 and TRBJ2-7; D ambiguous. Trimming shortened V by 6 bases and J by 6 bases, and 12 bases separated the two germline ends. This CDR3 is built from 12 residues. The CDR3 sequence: CASSPYLGEQYF. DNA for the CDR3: TGTGCCAGCAGCCCATACCTGGGCGAGCAGTACTTC.

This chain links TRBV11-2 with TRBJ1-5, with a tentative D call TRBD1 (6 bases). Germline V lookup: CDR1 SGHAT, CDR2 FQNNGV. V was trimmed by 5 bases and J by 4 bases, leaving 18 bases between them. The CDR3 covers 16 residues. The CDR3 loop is CASSESGAGLNQPQHF. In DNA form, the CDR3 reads TGTGCCAGCAGCGAGTCAGGGGCGGGATTAAATCAGCCCCAGCATTTT.

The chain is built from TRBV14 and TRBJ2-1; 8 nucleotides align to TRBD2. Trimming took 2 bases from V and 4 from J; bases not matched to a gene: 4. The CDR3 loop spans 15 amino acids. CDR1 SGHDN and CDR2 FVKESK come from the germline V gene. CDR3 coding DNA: TGTGCCAGCAGCCAAATAGCGGGGAGATACAATGAGCAGTTCTTC. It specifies CASSQIAGRYNEQFF.

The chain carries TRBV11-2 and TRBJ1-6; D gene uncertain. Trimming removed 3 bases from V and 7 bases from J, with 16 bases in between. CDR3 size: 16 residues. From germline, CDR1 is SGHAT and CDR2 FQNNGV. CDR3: CASSLRQPRDNSPLHF. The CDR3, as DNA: TGTGCCAGCAGCTTGAGGCAGCCGCGAGACAATTCACCCCTCCACTTT.

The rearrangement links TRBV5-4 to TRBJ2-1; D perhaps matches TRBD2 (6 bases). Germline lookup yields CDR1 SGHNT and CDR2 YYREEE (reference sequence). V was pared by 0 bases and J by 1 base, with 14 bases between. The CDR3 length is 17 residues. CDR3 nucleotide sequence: TGTGCCAGCAGCTTGGAACTTTCGGCGGGGTCCTACAATGAGCAGTTCTTC. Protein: CASSLELSAGSYNEQFF.

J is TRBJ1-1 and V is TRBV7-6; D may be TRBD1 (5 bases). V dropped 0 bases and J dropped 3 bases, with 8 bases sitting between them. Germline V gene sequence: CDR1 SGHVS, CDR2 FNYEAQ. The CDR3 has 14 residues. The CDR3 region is CASSLAEGDTEAFF. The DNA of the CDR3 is TGTGCCAGCAGCTTAGCGGAAGGGGACACTGAAGCTTTCTTT.

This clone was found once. The CDR3 bases are TGTGCCACCAGTGTCTGGGACACCTACGAGCAGTACTTC. Protein product: CATSVWDTYEQYF. The V and J genes are TRBV24-1 and TRBJ2-7; a weak D match, TRBD1 (6 bases). The length of the CDR3 is 13 residues. The germline CDR1 and CDR2 sequences are KGHDR and SFDVKD. V was pared by 5 bases and J by 2 bases, with 9 bases between.

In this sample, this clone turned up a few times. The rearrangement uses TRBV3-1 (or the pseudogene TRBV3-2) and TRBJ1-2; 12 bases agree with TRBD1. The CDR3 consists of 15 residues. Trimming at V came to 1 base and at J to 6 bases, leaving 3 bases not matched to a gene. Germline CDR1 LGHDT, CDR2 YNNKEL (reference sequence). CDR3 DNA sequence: TGTGCCAGCAGCCAAGGGGACAGGGGGCTTCATGGCTACACCTTC. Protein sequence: CASSQGDRGLHGYTF.

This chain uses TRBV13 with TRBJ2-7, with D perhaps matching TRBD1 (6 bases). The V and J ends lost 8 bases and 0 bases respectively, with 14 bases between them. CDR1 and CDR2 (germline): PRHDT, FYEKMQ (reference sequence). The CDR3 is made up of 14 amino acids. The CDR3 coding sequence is TGTGCCAGCTGCCAGGGGCCGAACTCCTACGAGCAGTACTTC. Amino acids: CASCQGPNSYEQYF.

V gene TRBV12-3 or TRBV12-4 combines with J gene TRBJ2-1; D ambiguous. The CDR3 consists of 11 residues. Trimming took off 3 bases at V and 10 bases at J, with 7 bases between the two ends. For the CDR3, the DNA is TGTGCCAGCAGTTTTATCGAGGAGCAGTTCTTC. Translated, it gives CASSFIEEQFF.

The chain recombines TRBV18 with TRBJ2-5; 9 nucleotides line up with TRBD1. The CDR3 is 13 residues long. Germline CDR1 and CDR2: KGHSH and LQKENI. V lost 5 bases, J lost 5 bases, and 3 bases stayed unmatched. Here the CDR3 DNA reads TGTGCCAGCTCAGGGACAGGGTTGGAGACCCAGTACTTC. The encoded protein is CASSGTGLETQYF.

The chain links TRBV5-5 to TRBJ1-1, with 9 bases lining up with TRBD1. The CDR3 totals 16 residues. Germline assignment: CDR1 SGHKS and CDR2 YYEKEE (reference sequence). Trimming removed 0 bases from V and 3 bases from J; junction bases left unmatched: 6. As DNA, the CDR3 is TGTGCCAGCAGCTTGGTATTTGGACAGGGGTACACTGAAGCTTTCTTT. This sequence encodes CASSLVFGQGYTEAFF.

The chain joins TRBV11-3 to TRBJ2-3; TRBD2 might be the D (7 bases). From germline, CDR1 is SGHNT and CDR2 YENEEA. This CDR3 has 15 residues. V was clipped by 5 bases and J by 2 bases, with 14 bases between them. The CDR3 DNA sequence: TGTGCCAGCAGCCCAGGGGCGGGGGCCACAGATACGCAGTATTTT. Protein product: CASSPGAGATDTQYF.

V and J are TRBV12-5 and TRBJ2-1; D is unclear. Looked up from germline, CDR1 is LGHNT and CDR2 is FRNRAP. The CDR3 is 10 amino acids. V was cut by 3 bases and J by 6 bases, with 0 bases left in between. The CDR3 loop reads CASGFNEQFF. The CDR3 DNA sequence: TGTGCTAGTGGTTTCAATGAGCAGTTCTTC.

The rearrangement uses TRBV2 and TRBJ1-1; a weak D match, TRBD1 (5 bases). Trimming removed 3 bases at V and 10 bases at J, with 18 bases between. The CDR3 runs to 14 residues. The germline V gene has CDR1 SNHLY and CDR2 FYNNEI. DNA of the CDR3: TGTGCCAGCAGTGATCCCGGGACCTACTCTTCAGCTTTCTTT. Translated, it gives CASSDPGTYSSAFF.

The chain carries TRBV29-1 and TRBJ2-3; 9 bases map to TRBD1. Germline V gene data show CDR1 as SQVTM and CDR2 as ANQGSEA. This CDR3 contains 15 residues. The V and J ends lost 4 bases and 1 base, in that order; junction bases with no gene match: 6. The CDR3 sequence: CSVAGRTGGTDTQYF. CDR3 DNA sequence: TGCAGCGTTGCGGGAAGGACAGGGGGCACAGATACGCAGTATTTT.

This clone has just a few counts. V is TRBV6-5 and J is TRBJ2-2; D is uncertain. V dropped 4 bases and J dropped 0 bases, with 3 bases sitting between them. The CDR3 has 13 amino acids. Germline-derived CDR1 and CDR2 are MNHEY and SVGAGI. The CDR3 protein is CASSSPNTGELFF. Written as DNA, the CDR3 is TGTGCCAGCAGTTCTCCGAACACCGGGGAGCTGTTTTTT.

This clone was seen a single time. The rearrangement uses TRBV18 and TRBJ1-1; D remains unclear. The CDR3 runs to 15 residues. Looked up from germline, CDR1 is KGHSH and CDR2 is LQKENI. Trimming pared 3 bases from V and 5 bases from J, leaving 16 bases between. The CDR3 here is CASSPGLLSGTEAFF. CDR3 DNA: TGTGCCAGCTCACCCGGCCTACTATCGGGGACTGAAGCTTTCTTT.